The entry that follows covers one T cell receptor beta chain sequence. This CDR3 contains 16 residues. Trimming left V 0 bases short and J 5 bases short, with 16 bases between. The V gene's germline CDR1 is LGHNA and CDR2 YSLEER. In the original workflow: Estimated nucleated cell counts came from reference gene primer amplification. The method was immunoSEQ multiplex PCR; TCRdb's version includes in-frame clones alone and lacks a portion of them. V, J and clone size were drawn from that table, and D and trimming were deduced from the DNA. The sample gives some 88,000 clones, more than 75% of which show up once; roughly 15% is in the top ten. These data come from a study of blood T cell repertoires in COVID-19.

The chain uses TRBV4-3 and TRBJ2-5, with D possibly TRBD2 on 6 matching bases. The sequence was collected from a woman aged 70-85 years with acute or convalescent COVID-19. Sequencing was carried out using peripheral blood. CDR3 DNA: TGCGCCAGCAGCCAAGATTCAGCGGGTGTTAGGGAGACCCAGTACTTC. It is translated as CASSQDSAGVRETQYF.